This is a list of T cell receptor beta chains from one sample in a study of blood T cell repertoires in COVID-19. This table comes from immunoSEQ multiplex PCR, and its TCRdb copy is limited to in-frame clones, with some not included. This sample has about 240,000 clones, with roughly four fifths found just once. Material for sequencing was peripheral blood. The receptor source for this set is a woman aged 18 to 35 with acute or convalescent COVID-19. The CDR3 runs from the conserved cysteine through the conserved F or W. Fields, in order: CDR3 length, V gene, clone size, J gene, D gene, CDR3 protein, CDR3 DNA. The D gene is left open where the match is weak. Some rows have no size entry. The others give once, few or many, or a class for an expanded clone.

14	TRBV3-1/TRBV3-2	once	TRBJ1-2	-	CASSHPPTGYGYTF	TGTGCCAGCAGCCACCCCCCCACGGGCTATGGCTACACCTTC
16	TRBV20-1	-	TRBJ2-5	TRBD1	CSASPGTGGLQETQYF	TGCAGTGCTAGTCCCGGGACAGGGGGACTCCAAGAGACCCAGTACTTC
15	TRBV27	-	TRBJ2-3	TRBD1	CASTDIGTGGDTQYF	TGTGCCAGCACTGACATCGGGACAGGTGGAGATACGCAGTATTTT
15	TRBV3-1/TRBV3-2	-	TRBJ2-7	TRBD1	CASSQGTGLGYEQYF	TGTGCCAGCAGCCAAGGGACAGGGTTAGGCTACGAGCAGTACTTC
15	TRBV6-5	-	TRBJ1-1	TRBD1	CASSLGDRGLVEAFF	TGTGCCAGCAGTTTGGGGGACAGGGGGCTGGTTGAAGCTTTCTTT
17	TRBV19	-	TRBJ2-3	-	CASSTDDSWDGTDTQYF	TGTGCCAGTAGTACCGACGACAGTTGGGATGGAACAGATACGCAGTATTTT
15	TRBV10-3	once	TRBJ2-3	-	CAISSTSTYTDTQYF	TGTGCCATCAGCTCCACTAGCACATACACAGATACGCAGTATTTT
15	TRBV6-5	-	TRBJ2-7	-	CASSYSTAPTREQYF	TGTGCCAGCAGTTACTCGACTGCCCCTACCCGGGAGCAGTACTTC
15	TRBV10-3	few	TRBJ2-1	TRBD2	CAISDFGGRSGEQFF	TGTGCCATCAGTGACTTTGGCGGGAGGAGCGGTGAGCAGTTCTTC
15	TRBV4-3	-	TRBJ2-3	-	CASSQAGRGSDTQYF	TGCGCCAGCAGCCAAGCGGGCAGGGGATCGGATACGCAGTATTTT
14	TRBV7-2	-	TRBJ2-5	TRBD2	CASSSRLAEETQYF	TGTGCCAGCAGCTCGCGACTAGCGGAAGAGACCCAGTACTTC
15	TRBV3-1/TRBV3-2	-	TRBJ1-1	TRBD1	CASSQTTGGGTEAFF	TGTGCCAGCAGCCAAACTACAGGGGGGGGCACTGAAGCTTTCTTT
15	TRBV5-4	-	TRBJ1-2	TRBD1	CASSTERDRGYGYTF	TGTGCCAGCAGTACGGAACGGGACAGGGGGTATGGCTACACCTTC
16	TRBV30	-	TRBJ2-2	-	CAWSARENTRSGELFF	TGTGCCTGGAGTGCGAGGGAAAATACTAGGAGCGGGGAGCTGTTTTTT
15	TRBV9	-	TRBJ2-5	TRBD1	CASSVTGDPATTQYF	TGTGCCAGCAGCGTAACAGGGGACCCCGCTACAACCCAGTACTTC
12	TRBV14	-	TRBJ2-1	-	CASSLGVHEQFF	TGTGCCAGCAGCCTGGGAGTCCATGAGCAGTTCTTC
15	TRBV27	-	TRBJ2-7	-	CASSFRHPPQVAQYF	TGTGCCAGCAGTTTTCGACATCCTCCCCAGGTCGCGCAGTACTTC